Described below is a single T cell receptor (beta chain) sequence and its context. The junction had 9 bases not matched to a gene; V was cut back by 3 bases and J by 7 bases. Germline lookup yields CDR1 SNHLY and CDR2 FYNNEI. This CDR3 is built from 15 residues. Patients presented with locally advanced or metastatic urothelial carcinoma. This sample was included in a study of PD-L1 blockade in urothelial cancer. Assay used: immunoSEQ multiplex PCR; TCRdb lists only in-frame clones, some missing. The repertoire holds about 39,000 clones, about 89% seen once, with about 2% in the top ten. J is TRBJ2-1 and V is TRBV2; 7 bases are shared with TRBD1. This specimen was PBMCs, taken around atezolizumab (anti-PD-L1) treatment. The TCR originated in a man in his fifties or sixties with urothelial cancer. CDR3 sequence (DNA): TGTGCCAGCAGTGACATGGACAGGTTCAGGAATGAGCAGTTCTTC. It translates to CASSDMDRFRNEQFF.